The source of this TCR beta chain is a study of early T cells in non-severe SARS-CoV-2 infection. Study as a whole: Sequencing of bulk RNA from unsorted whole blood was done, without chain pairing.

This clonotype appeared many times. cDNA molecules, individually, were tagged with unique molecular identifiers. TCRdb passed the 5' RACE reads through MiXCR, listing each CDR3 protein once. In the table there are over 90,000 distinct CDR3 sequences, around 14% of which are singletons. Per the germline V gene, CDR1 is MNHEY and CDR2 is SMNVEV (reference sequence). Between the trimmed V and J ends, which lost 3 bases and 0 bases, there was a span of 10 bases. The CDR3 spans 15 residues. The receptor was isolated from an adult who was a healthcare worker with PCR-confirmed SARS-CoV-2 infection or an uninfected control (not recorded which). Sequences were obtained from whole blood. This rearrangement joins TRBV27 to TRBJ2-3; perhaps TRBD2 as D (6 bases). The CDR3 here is CASSFGGISTDTQYF. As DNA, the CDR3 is TGTGCCAGCAGTTTTGGAGGGATTAGCACAGATACGCAGTATTTT.